The 3 T cell receptor beta chains listed next were all sequenced from one sample in a study of identical twins (dated by TCRdb to 2016 to 2018). The library was produced with 5' RACE. Instrument used: Illumina HiSeq 2000. Using fastp at Q25 and MiXCR, TCRdb reprocessed the public reads and kept productive beta chains. Each entry is one CDR3 protein sequence, shown with its most common DNA and genes. Within this sample are about 700,000 distinct CDR3 sequences, with around 8.6% of them counted one time only. 0.75% to 1% of the sample lies in the top ten. The sample also formed part of further work on yellow fever vaccine responses in identical twins.

The specimen was PBMCs. These receptors came from a woman younger than 35 in good health.

The chain employs TRBV20-1 and TRBJ1-5; D is uncertain. From germline, CDR1 is DFQATT and CDR2 SNEGSKA (reference sequence). The CDR3 consists of 12 residues. Trimming left V 0 bases short and J 6 bases short, with 6 bases between. The CDR3: CSARDSSQPQHF. CDR3 nucleotide sequence: TGCAGTGCTAGAGATTCCAGTCAGCCCCAGCATTTT.

This clonotype was seen many times. The rearrangement links TRBV10-3 to TRBJ1-6; 7 bases agree with TRBD1. V dropped 0 bases and J dropped 5; count of bases not matched to a gene: 1. CDR1 is ENHRY, CDR2 SYGVKD, per germline. The CDR3 runs to 15 residues. The CDR3 DNA reads TGTGCCATCAGTGAGTCAGGGACAGATAATTCACCCCTCCACTTT. Protein sequence: CAISESGTDNSPLHF.

In its sample, this clonotype was seen a few times. The chain is built from TRBV7-2 and TRBJ2-7; 8 nucleotides match TRBD1. Germline V gene data show CDR1 as SGHTA and CDR2 as FQGNSA. The CDR3 length is 16 residues. V lost 4 bases, J lost 0 bases, and 8 bases stayed unmatched. CDR3 region: CASSSTDREGSYEQYF. The CDR3 nucleotides read TGTGCCAGCAGCTCTACGGACAGGGAAGGCTCCTACGAGCAGTACTTC.